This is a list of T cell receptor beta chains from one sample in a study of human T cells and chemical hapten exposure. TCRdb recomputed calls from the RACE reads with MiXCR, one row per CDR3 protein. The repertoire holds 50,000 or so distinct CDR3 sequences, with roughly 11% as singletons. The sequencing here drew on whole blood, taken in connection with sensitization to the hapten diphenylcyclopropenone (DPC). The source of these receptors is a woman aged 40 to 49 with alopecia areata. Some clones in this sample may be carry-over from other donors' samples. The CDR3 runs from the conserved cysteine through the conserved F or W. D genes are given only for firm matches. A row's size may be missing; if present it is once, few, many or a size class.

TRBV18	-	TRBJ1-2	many	TGTGCCAGCTCACCGGCGGACAGTAACTATGGCTACACCTTC	CASSPADSNYGYTF
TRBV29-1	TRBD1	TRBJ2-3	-	TGCAGCGTTGGTCTAGGGGGACAGGGTACGCAGTATTTT	CSVGLGGQGTQYF
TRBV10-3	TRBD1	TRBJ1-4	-	TGTGCCATCAGTGACGACAGGGGAAATGAAAAACTGTTTTTT	CAISDDRGNEKLFF
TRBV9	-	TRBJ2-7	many	TGTGCCAGCAGTCACCCTCATGGACCCTACGAGCAGTACTTC	CASSHPHGPYEQYF
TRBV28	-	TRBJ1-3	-	TGTGCCAGCAGTTTGGGGGCTTCTGGAAACACCATATATTTT	CASSLGASGNTIYF
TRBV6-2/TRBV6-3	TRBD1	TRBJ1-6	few	TGTGCCAGCAGGGACAGGGCGAGTAATTCACCCCTCCACTTT	CASRDRASNSPLHF
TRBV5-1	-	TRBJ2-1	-	TGCGCCAGCAACCAAACACCGGGACTTACGTCCAATGAGCAGTTCTTC	CASNQTPGLTSNEQFF
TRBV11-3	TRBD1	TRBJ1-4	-	TGTGCCAGCAGCCTATGGTCTTCAGGGGGCAATGAAAAACTGTTTTTT	CASSLWSSGGNEKLFF
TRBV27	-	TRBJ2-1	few	TGTGCCACCCCAAGCCCGAATGAGCAGTTCTTC	CATPSPNEQFF
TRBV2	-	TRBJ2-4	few	TGTGCCAGCAGTGACGGCAGAGTCAAAAACATTCAGTACTTC	CASSDGRVKNIQYF
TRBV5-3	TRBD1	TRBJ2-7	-	TGTGCCAGAAGCTATGATGGTACGGGACAGGGATGTAACGAGCAGTACTTC	CARSYDGTGQGCNEQYF
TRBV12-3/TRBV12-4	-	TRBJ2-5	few	TGTGCCAGCAGCCCATGGGTGGGGGACCACTACCAAGAGACCCAGTACTTC	CASSPWVGDHYQETQYF
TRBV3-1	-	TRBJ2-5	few	TGTGCCTGCTCAAAACAAGAGACCCAGTACTTC	CACSKQETQYF
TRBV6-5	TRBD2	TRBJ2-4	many	TGTGCCAGCACCACCGTGGCTAGCGGGAAAAACATTCAGTACTTC	CASTTVASGKNIQYF
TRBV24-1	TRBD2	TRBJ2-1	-	TGTGCCACCAGTGACCCTAGCGGATCCTACAATGAGCAGTTCTTC	CATSDPSGSYNEQFF
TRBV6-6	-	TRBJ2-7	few	TGTGCCAGCAGCGATCAGGACGGCCCCTACGAGCAGTACTTC	CASSDQDGPYEQYF
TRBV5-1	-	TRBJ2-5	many	TGCGCCAGCAGCCTACAGCGGGTAAACGGAGAGACCCAGTACTTC	CASSLQRVNGETQYF
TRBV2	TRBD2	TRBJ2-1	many	TGTGCCAGCAGTGGGACGGGGGGTTGGCAGTTCTTC	CASSGTGGWQFF
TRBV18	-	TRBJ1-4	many	TGTGCCAGCTCCCGTGCTGCCAGGGCGACTAATGAAAAACTGTTTTTT	CASSRAARATNEKLFF
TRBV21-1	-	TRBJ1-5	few	TGTGCCAGCTCCGGGACAGACAATCAGCCCCAGCATTTT	CASSGTDNQPQHF
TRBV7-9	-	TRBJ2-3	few	TGTGCCAGCAGCTCTACATCAAGGGGAGATACGCAGTATTTT	CASSSTSRGDTQYF
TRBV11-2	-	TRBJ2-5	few	TGTGCCAGCAGCTCGATCGACAGGTTTTTGGAGACCCAGTACTTC	CASSSIDRFLETQYF
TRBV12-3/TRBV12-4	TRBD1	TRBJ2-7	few	TGTGCCAGCAGTTTGAGACAGGGGGCAGGGGAGCAGTACTTC	CASSLRQGAGEQYF
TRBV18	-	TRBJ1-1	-	TGTGCCAGCTCACCAAAAGGGCAAGTCAACACTGAAGCTTTCTTT	CASSPKGQVNTEAFF
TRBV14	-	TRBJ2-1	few	TGTGCCAGCAGCCAACAGACCAACTACAATGAGCAGTTCTTC	CASSQQTNYNEQFF
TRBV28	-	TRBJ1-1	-	TGTGCCAGCAGTTCCAATGGGGCTGAAGCTTTCTTT	CASSSNGAEAFF
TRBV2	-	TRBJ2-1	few	TGTGCCAGCACTTTAGGAGGGGTTTACAATGAGCAGTTCTTC	CASTLGGVYNEQFF
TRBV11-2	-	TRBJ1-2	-	TGTGCCAGCAGCTCCCCGCGGGGCAGCTATGGCTACACCTTC	CASSSPRGSYGYTF
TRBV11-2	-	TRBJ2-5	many	TGTGCCAGCAGCTTAAGGCAGACCGTCGAAGAGACCCAGTACTTC	CASSLRQTVEETQYF
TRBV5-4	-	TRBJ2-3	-	TGTGCCAGCAGCACGCCGAAGTCAGGAGCGGCTAGCACAGATACGCAGTATTTT	CASSTPKSGAASTDTQYF
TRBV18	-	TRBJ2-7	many	TGTGCCAGCTCACCCGGCGAAAGCTCCTACGAGCAGTACTTC	CASSPGESSYEQYF
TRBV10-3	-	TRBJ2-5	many	TGTGCCACTTCGCCGTTAGCAGGGAGAGAGACCCAGTACTTC	CATSPLAGRETQYF
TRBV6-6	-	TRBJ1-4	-	TGTGCCAGCCGCAGGGTGGGTGAGGAAAAACTGTTTTTT	CASRRVGEEKLFF
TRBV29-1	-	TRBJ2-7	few	TGCAGCGTTGGTGACGGGAGAGGGTACGAGCAGTACTTC	CSVGDGRGYEQYF
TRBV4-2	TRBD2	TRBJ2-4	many	TGTGCCAGCAAACCTCTGACTAGCGGGAGGGCTGTTGCCAAAAACATTCAGTACTTC	CASKPLTSGRAVAKNIQYF
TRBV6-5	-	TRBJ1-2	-	TGTGCCAGCAGCCTACTCGGCCCTCCAAGGCCGACTAACTATGGCTACACCTTC	CASSLLGPPRPTNYGYTF
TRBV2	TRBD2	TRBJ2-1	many	TGTGCCAGCAGTTTGACTAGCGGGAGGGCCGGAAATGAGCAGTTCTTC	CASSLTSGRAGNEQFF
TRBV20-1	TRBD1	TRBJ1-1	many	TGCAGTGCTAGGGGACAGTTAATGAACACTGAAGCTTTCTTT	CSARGQLMNTEAFF
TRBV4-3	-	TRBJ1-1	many	TGCGCCAGCAGCCAAGAGTTATCAGGCCGTCGTGCTGAAGCTTTCTTT	CASSQELSGRRAEAFF
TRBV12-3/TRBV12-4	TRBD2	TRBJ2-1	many	TGTGCCAGCAGTCCCTCTAGCGGGGGGGCTAGAGAGCAGTTCTTC	CASSPSSGGAREQFF
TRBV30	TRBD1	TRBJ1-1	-	TGTGCCTGGTCCCGACAGGGGGCCACCACTGAAGCTTTCTTT	CAWSRQGATTEAFF
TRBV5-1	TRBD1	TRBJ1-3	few	TGCGCCAGCAGCCCTGGGACAGCTGGAAACACCATATATTTT	CASSPGTAGNTIYF
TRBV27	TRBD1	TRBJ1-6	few	TGTGCCAGCCGGACAGGGGGTAATTCACCCCTCCACTTT	CASRTGGNSPLHF
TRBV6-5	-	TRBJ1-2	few	TGTGCCAGCAGTTTGACCCGTGTAGGGTTAACTAACTATGGCTACACCTTC	CASSLTRVGLTNYGYTF
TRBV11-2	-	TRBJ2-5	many	TGTGCCAGCAGCTGGACCGGTCTAGGGACCCAGTACTTC	CASSWTGLGTQYF
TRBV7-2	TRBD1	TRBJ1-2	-	TGTGCCAGCAGCTTAGGGACAGGACTCAGAGGCTACACCTTC	CASSLGTGLRGYTF
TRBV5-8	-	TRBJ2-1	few	TGTGCCAGCACCGAGGGTCCTTACTCCTACAATGAGCAGTTCTTC	CASTEGPYSYNEQFF
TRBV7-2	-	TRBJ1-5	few	TGTGCCAGCAGCTCACAGGGTTTTCAGCCCCAGCATTTT	CASSSQGFQPQHF
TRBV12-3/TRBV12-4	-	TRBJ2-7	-	TGTGCCAGCAGCACCGGGTCTTACGAGCAGTACTTC	CASSTGSYEQYF
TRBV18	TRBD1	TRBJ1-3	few	TGTGCCAGCTCACCATATAGACCGGGACAGTCTGGAAACACCATATATTTT	CASSPYRPGQSGNTIYF
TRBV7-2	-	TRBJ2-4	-	TGTGCCAGCAGCTTAGAAGCCCTCACCAAAAACATTCAGTACTTC	CASSLEALTKNIQYF
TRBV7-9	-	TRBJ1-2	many	TGTGCCAGCAGCTTAATGGGGGGTGGCTATGGCTACACCTTC	CASSLMGGGYGYTF
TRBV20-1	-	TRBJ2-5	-	TGCAGTGCTAGACATGGCGAGTCGGAGACCCAGTACTTC	CSARHGESETQYF
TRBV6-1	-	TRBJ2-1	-	TGTGCCAGCAGTGAAGCGCGGCCAGGGCCTAGGTATGAGCAGTTCTTC	CASSEARPGPRYEQFF
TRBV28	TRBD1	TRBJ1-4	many	TGTGCCAGCAGTTTGGGGGGGACAGGGAATGAAAAACTGTTTTTT	CASSLGGTGNEKLFF
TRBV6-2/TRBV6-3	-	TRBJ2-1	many	TGTGCCAGCAGTGGGTCCTACAATGAGCAGTTCTTC	CASSGSYNEQFF
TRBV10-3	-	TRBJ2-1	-	TGTGCCATCAGCCAGGTGGACGAGCAGTTCTTC	CAISQVDEQFF
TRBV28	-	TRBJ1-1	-	TGTGCCAGCACCGTGCAGAGTGGCACTGAAGCTTTCTTT	CASTVQSGTEAFF
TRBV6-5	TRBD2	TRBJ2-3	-	TGTGCCAGCAGTCCCTCCGCGGGTAGCGGGATAGTAGACACGCAGTATTTT	CASSPSAGSGIVDTQYF
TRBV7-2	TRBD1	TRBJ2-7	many	TGTGCCAGCAGCTTAGCCCCCCCAGGGCAGGGGGCAAGGGAGCAGTACTTC	CASSLAPPGQGAREQYF